This T cell receptor (beta chain) originates from a study of graft-versus-host responses after intestinal transplantation. Study at large: Among the recipients, all got anti-thymocyte globulin induction and then tacrolimus and steroids for around 3 years.

Note on this clone: Its target is not known.

The study's findings and limits: Graft-donor T cell macrochimerism coincided with high graft-versus-host to host-versus-graft clonal ratios in allografts. GvH clones were identified in recipient marrow, with some first appearing in ileum or blood.

The CDR3 totals 14 residues. The trim removed 2 bases at V and 3 bases at J, leaving 3 bases unmatched. In germline, CDR1 is MNHEY, CDR2 SMNVEV (reference sequence). Sequencing was performed with immunoSEQ multiplex PCR; in TCRdb, only in-frame clones are kept and a portion is missing. The sample carries 80,000 to 85,000 clones, roughly nine tenths recorded once. Specimen: unstimulated CD4+ T cells sorted from spleen or lymph node cells, collected before intestinal transplant. The sequence derives from a human donor who received an intestinal transplant. J is TRBJ1-1 and V is TRBV27; the match to TRBD1 covers 7 bases. This chain's CDR3 is CASSLEGAYTEAFF. CDR3 bases: TGTGCCAGCAGTTTAGAGGGGGCTTACACTGAAGCTTTCTTT.